The 20 T cell receptor beta chains in this list originate from one sample, sequenced in a study of blood T cells in healthy people across ages (dated by TCRdb to about 2015). Libraries came from 5' RACE. The sequencer listed for this sample is Illumina HiSeq 2500. A second PCR of 7 to 11 cycles was performed with a sample-barcoded 5' primer and a J-beta primer mix. The public reads were reanalyzed by TCRdb: fastp trimming at Q25, MiXCR alignment, in-frame beta chains only. Identical CDR3 protein sequences are pooled into one entry, listed with their most common genes and DNA. Across this sample there are about 720,000 distinct CDR3 sequences, with 20% to 25% seen only once. About 22% of the sample is in the top ten clones. The sample was blood. The receptors stem from a man in his 70s in good health.

The chain employs TRBV28 and TRBJ1-1; D is ambiguous. This CDR3 has 12 residues. Germline V lookup: CDR1 MDHEN, CDR2 SYDVKM. Trimming cost V 5 bases and J 4 bases, with 8 bases left between them. DNA for the CDR3: TGTGCCAGCAGTCCCCGGAGCACTGAAGCTTTCTTT. It translates to CASSPRSTEAFF. The complete variable domain, with remaining parts taken from reference TRBV28 and TRBJ1-1, reads DVKVTQSSRYLVKRTGEKVFLECVQDMDHENMFWYRQDPGLGLRLIYFSYDVKMKEKGDIPEGYSVSREKKERFSLILESASTNQTSMYLCASSPRSTEAFFGQGTRLTVV.

The rearrangement links TRBV15 to TRBJ2-5, with D possibly matching TRBD1 (6 bases). The DNA end lines up better with TRBJ2-1; the J call may be wrong. CDR1 is LNHNV, CDR2 YYDKDF, per germline (reference sequence). CDR3 size: 15 residues. The CDR3 bases are TGTGCCACCAGCAGAGGCCAGGGGTTAGGTGGTGAGCAGTTCTTC. Protein product: CATSRGQGLGGEQFF.

This clonotype has at least ten counts. The chain combines TRBV29-1 with TRBJ1-1, with D possibly TRBD1 on 6 matching bases. The V end was cut by 5 bases, the J end by 1 base, with 11 bases between. The CDR3 is 13 amino acids. CDR1 and CDR2 (germline): SQVTM, ANQGSEA. The CDR3 spells CSVPSTGNTEAFF. CDR3 bases: TGCAGCGTTCCATCGACAGGGAACACTGAAGCTTTCTTT.

This chain connects TRBV6-2 or TRBV6-3 to TRBJ2-4; 9 nucleotides line up with TRBD1. V lost 5 bases, J lost 11 bases, and 10 bases stayed unmatched. The CDR3 runs to 14 residues. Germline V CDR1 and CDR2: MNHEY, SVGEGT. The CDR3 sequence: CASSTRQGVPFQYF. The CDR3 region has the DNA TGTGCCAGCAGTACGCGACAGGGGGTCCCATTTCAGTACTTC.

The chain carries TRBV5-4 and TRBJ2-3, with 10 bases fitting TRBD2. This CDR3 spans 17 amino acids. The junction had 10 bases not matched to a gene; V was cut back by 3 bases and J by 3 bases. CDR1 SGHNT and CDR2 YYREEE come from the germline V gene (reference sequence). In DNA form, the CDR3 reads TGTGCCAGCAGCTACGATCTAGCGGGAGTGGGAACAGATACGCAGTATTTT. Its translation: CASSYDLAGVGTDTQYF.

This clonotype has only a few counts. This chain links TRBV28 with TRBJ1-2, with D possibly TRBD1 on 5 matching bases. Per the germline V gene, CDR1 is MDHEN and CDR2 is SYDVKM. V was shortened by 6 bases and J by 7 bases, with 21 bases between the two germline ends. The CDR3 is 15 residues long. This CDR3 reads CASRRARDLYRGYTF. For the CDR3, the DNA is TGTGCCAGCAGGCGCGCGAGGGACCTCTACCGTGGCTACACCTTC.

This chain uses TRBV6-2 or TRBV6-3 with TRBJ1-2; 7 bases are a match to TRBD1. The CDR3 runs 13 residues. The J segment lost 8 bases and the V segment lost 6 bases, leaving 9 bases of the junction unmatched. Germline CDR1 reads MNHEY; CDR2 reads SVGEGT. CDR3: CASRGTVDSGYTF. DNA for the CDR3: TGTGCCAGCAGAGGGACAGTCGATTCGGGCTACACCTTC.

There are a few counts of this clonotype. The rearrangement joins TRBV7-3 to TRBJ1-3; D gene ambiguous. Germline CDR1 SGHTA, CDR2 FQGTGA. This CDR3 spans 13 amino acids. Trimming took 6 bases from V and 7 from J, leaving 13 bases between them. DNA of the CDR3: TGTGCCAGCAGTCAAGACTCGGCGAACACCATATATTTT. Translating gives CASSQDSANTIYF.

CDR3 coding DNA: TGTGCCCAGGGGGCGGAGTCCTACAATGAGCAGTTCTTC. It yields the protein CAQGAESYNEQFF. The V call is TRBV2, the J call TRBJ2-1; TRBD1 agrees at 8 bases. Germline assignment: CDR1 SNHLY and CDR2 FYNNEI. This CDR3 has 13 amino acids. V lost 11 bases and J lost 1; bases outside the gene matches: 4.

The chain combines TRBV18 with TRBJ2-5, with D unclear. V lost 1 base to trimming and J lost 3 bases, with 12 bases between them. The V gene's germline CDR1 is KGHSH and CDR2 LQKENI. The CDR3 loop spans 15 amino acids. The CDR3 nucleotides are TGTGCCAGCTCACCACTGTCAACAGCAAAAGAGACCCAGTACTTC. This codes for CASSPLSTAKETQYF.

The V call is TRBV19, the J call TRBJ2-7, with unresolved D. Germline-derived CDR1 and CDR2 are LNHDA and SQIVND (reference sequence). Trimming removed 1 base at V and 7 bases at J, with 11 bases between. The CDR3 length is 13 residues. The DNA for the CDR3 is TGTGCCAGTAGTATAGGTTGGAGCGAGGAGCAGTACTTC. It encodes CASSIGWSEEQYF.

This chain links TRBV18 with TRBJ2-3; D may be TRBD1 (6 bases). Per germline, CDR1 KGHSH and CDR2 LQKENI. There are 16 residues in the CDR3. Trimming shortened V by 1 base and J by 2 bases, and 13 bases separated the two germline ends. The DNA for the CDR3 is TGTGCCAGCTCACCACTAAGGACAGAGAACACAGATACGCAGTATTTT. It yields the protein CASSPLRTENTDTQYF.

This clonotype has a handful of counts. J is TRBJ1-1 and V is TRBV5-1; the match to TRBD1 covers 7 bases. J lost 3 bases, V lost 2 bases, and 4 bases had no gene match. Germline V gives CDR1 SGHRS, CDR2 YFSETQ. The CDR3 has 14 residues. Here the CDR3 reads CASSFRTGDTEAFF. CDR3 nucleotide sequence: TGCGCCAGCAGCTTCCGGACAGGCGACACTGAAGCTTTCTTT.

This chain links TRBV9 with TRBJ2-3, with TRBD2 identical over 8 bases. CDR1 is SGDLS and CDR2 is YYNGEE in the germline V gene. The length of the CDR3 is 14 residues. V shed 2 bases, J shed 10 bases, and the junction held 9 bases outside the gene matches. The CDR3 protein is CASSVGLAGGAQYF. CDR3 coding DNA: TGTGCCAGCAGCGTTGGACTAGCAGGTGGAGCGCAGTATTTT. The complete variable domain, with remaining parts taken from reference TRBV9 and TRBJ2-3, reads DSGVTQTPKHLITATGQRVTLRCSPRSGDLSVYWYQQSLDQGLQFLIQYYNGEERAKGNILERFSAQQFPDLHSELNLSSLELGDSALYFCASSVGLAGGAQYFGPGTRLTVL.

The chain couples TRBV13 to TRBJ2-5, with D possibly being TRBD1 or TRBD2 (5 bases each). Trimming pared 2 bases from V and 4 bases from J, leaving 11 bases between. This CDR3 comprises 14 residues. Germline values: CDR1 PRHDT, CDR2 FYEKMQ (reference sequence). The CDR3 DNA reads as TGTGCCAGCAGCTTAAGAGGGACCTTAGAGACCCAGTACTTC. This encodes CASSLRGTLETQYF.

This clonotype was observed once. The genes are TRBV7-6 and TRBJ2-5; D remains unclear. The CDR3 totals 15 residues. The germline V and J ends were trimmed by 1 base and 2 bases, with 11 bases remaining between them. Germline lookup yields CDR1 SGHVS and CDR2 FNYEAQ. The CDR3 protein is CASSLDPTDQETQYF. The CDR3 nucleotides are TGTGCCAGCAGCTTAGACCCTACCGATCAAGAGACCCAGTACTTC. Supplemented by reference TRBV7-6 and TRBJ2-5, the full variable domain reads GAGVSQSPRYKVTKRGQDVALRCDPISGHVSLYWYRQALGQGPEFLTYFNYEAQQDKSGLPNDRFSAERPEGSISTLTIQRTEQRDSAMYRCASSLDPTDQETQYFGPGTRLLVL.

This clonotype occurred a few times. V gene TRBV5-1 combines with J gene TRBJ2-5; TRBD1 matches 7 bases. The V gene's germline CDR1 is SGHRS and CDR2 YFSETQ. Germline trimming cut 4 bases from V and 1 base from J; bases unmatched to any gene: 7. This CDR3 is built from 15 residues. CDR3 residues: CASSPPGQIQETQYF. The DNA for the CDR3 is TGCGCCAGCAGCCCCCCGGGACAGATCCAAGAGACCCAGTACTTC.

Concerning this clonotype itself: One end of the junction does not line up with germline, which may come from a read error. J is TRBJ1-2 and V is TRBV10-2, with D maybe TRBD1 (6 bases). The CDR3 runs to 15 residues. In germline, CDR1 is WSHSY, CDR2 SAAADI. The CDR3 sequence is CASSEGEAFTYGYTF. CDR3 DNA sequence: TGTGCCAGCAGTGAGGGGGAGGCATTTACCTATGGCTACACCTTC.

V gene TRBV4-1 combines with J gene TRBJ2-5; TRBD2 matches at 12 bases. Trimming cost V 3 bases and J 5 bases; bases outside gene matches: 4. Germline CDR1 MGHRA, CDR2 YSYEKL. The CDR3 sequence is 15 residues long. CDR3 sequence reads: CASSQTSGSEETQYF. The CDR3 DNA is TGCGCCAGCAGCCAGACTAGCGGGAGTGAGGAGACCCAGTACTTC.

This clonotype was detected many times. The chain employs TRBV12-3 or TRBV12-4 and TRBJ2-5, with 9 bases matching TRBD1. V lost 5 bases to trimming and J lost 7 bases; unmatched junction nucleotides: 8. The CDR3 runs to 14 residues. The CDR3 is CASSPGQGTGTQYF. The DNA for the CDR3 is TGTGCCAGCAGTCCCGGACAGGGGACGGGGACCCAGTACTTC.